This TCR beta chain was identified during a study of identical twins (dated by TCRdb to about 2016). Background on the whole study: To test whether fetal clonotypes persist, the study used deep sequencing on TCR alpha and beta repertoires from monozygotic twins, unrelated adults of various ages, and cord blood. Replicate twin experiments were performed at different times using different library preparation protocols to rule out contamination.

Library preparation was by 5' RACE. TCRdb lists the instrument as Illumina HiSeq 2000. Template switching introduced a universal primer binding site; the final cDNA contained a unique molecular identifier, enabling accurate counting of TCR cDNA molecules. First-strand cDNA for TCR alpha and beta chains was synthesized from specific primers in the conserved constant-segment region. To control for contamination, each cDNA library was double barcoded with a SMART-Mk sample barcode plus Illumina barcodes. TruSeq adapter sequences and Illumina sample barcodes were added in two successive PCR steps. Sequencing of the TCR alpha and beta cDNA libraries was done on the Illumina HiSeq platform using custom primers. Turning to the authors' computational methods: Unique molecular identifiers were extracted from raw reads with MiGEC, and CDR3 positions were determined with MiXCR. For each individual, recombination models were inferred using an EM algorithm with the repgenHMM and IGoR tools. The analysis of shared clonotypes was done with the tcR package in R, with sharing normalized by the product of cloneset sizes. Out-of-frame nonproductive sequences were analyzed to study raw recombination free of thymic and clonal selection effects. The public reads were reprocessed in TCRdb via fastp at Q25 and MiXCR, keeping in-frame beta chains. One record per CDR3 amino acid sequence lists the most common genes and DNA. These V and J calls originate from TCRdb's pipeline instead of the authors' own analysis. For this sample there are 200,000 to 250,000 distinct CDR3 sequences; roughly a tenth appear just once. The ten most abundant clones make up about a tenth of the sample.

CDR1 SQVTM and CDR2 ANQGSEA are derived from the germline V gene. Reading from cysteine to phenylalanine, the CDR3 counts 16 amino acids. The kept DNA is CDR3 alone, 48 bases in frame from the first base. V is cut back by 6 bases and J by 1 base, with 12 bases in the junction unmatched. The sample holds many counts of this clonotype. This receptor's antigen is unknown. No per-base quality is available; no much larger clone lies one base away. Every donor in the study was a healthy Caucasian. Miltenyi CD45RO+ enrichment and human naive T-cell isolation kits were used to isolate memory (CD45RO+) and naive T cells from PBMC. Results and caveats for the whole study, not just this receptor: Compared with coincidental sharing between unrelated individuals, an excess of low generation-probability sequences was observed among out-of-frame TCR alpha sequences shared between twins. Abundant cord blood beta clonotypes carried fewer insertions; young adult naive repertoires showed a weaker similar trend, while memory repertoires showed none. Because the same donors could not be followed over many years, the conclusions relied on cross-sectional statistical analysis. In beta out-of-frame sequences, excess twin sharing was weaker, because having fewer shared sequences lowered the signal-to-noise ratio. Out-of-frame TCR alpha sharing in monozygotic twins was systematically underestimated by recombination models, whereas sharing between unrelated individuals was in agreement with the recombination models. Invariant T cells such as MAIT and iNKT could partly confound zero-insertion analyses, though diverse VJ usage argued against this for most clonotypes.

Sample: memory T cells sorted from blood. The cell subset or site label corresponds to: CD45RO+ enriched T cells. This TCR came from a man aged 50 to 59 in good health. The rearrangement joined TRBV29-1 to TRBJ1-1, with 9 bases aligning to TRBD1. The base sequence is TGCAGCGTCCACAGGGGGCCAGGGCAATGGAACACTGAAGCTTTCTTT. Its protein is CSVHRGPGQWNTEAFF.